The next 21 T cell receptor beta chains were all read from a single sample in a study of CD4 T cells in relation to SARS-CoV-2 and coronaviruses. This table comes from immunoSEQ multiplex PCR, and its TCRdb copy is limited to in-frame clones, with some not included. This sample has 15,000 to 20,000 clones, with around 82% found just once. These receptors lack a known antigen. Unexposed donor CD4+ T cells date from 2011-2018, before the COVID-19 pandemic. CD4+ T cells were isolated from the cells after roughly 11 days of culture. Specimen: CD4+ T cells from PBMCs, cultured in vitro. These receptors were obtained from a human donor in good health.

The CDR3 loop is CASSPPVGQTYGYTF. In DNA, the CDR3 is TGTGCCAGCAGCCCTCCTGTCGGGCAGACCTATGGCTACACCTTC. The V and J genes are TRBV9 and TRBJ1-2; D unclear. The ends were cut back, 4 bases at V and 4 bases at J, with 17 bases in the middle. Germline V lookup: CDR1 SGDLS, CDR2 YYNGEE. The CDR3 contains 15 residues.

The V call is TRBV6-5, the J call TRBJ1-1; no reliable D call. The germline V gene has CDR1 MNHEY and CDR2 SVGAGI. This CDR3 region has 15 residues. Between the trimmed V and J ends, which lost 5 bases and 1 base, there was a span of 14 bases. The CDR3 DNA follows: TGTGCCAGCAGTCCAGGCCACACGTCGAACACTGAAGCTTTCTTT. The encoded protein is CASSPGHTSNTEAFF.

This clone was detected only a few times. This rearrangement joins TRBV18 to TRBJ1-2; the match to TRBD1 covers 7 bases. Germline CDR1 reads KGHSH; CDR2 reads LQKENI. The CDR3 is made up of 13 amino acids. V lost 5 bases, J lost 4 bases, and 4 bases stayed unmatched. CDR3 sequence reads: CASSETGTYGYTF. The CDR3 DNA reads TGTGCCAGCTCAGAGACAGGGACCTATGGCTACACCTTC.

This clone appeared a few times. The CDR3 spells CASSPAEGHGYTF. The CDR3 DNA reads TGTGCCAGCAGTCCGGCCGAGGGACACGGCTACACCTTC. The genes are TRBV2 and TRBJ1-2; tentatively, D is TRBD1 (6 bases). Looked up from germline, CDR1 is SNHLY and CDR2 is FYNNEI. The CDR3 is 13 residues long. V lost 5 bases to trimming and J lost 8 bases, with 15 bases between them. Based on the CDR3 plus reference TRBV2 and TRBJ1-2, the full variable domain is EPEVTQTPSHQVTQMGQEVILRCVPISNHLYFYWYRQILGQKVEFLVSFYNNEISEKSEIFDDQFSVERPDGSNFTLKIRSTKLEDSAMYFCASSPAEGHGYTFGSGTRLTVV.

The chain has TRBV19 and TRBJ1-5, with a weak D call TRBD1 (5 bases). This CDR3 comprises 13 residues. Germline assignment: CDR1 LNHDA and CDR2 SQIVND (reference sequence). The V and J ends lost 3 bases and 9 bases respectively, with 12 bases between them. The CDR3 protein is CASSMGEFWPQHF. DNA of the CDR3: TGTGCCAGTAGTATGGGGGAATTTTGGCCCCAGCATTTT.

The chain uses TRBV11-2 and TRBJ2-1, with TRBD2 identical over 9 bases. J lost 7 bases, V lost 1 base, and 8 bases had no gene match. In germline, CDR1 is SGHAT, CDR2 FQNNGV. The CDR3 has 16 residues. The CDR3 DNA sequence: TGTGCCAGCAGCTTAGCTCGGCCTAGCGGGATAAATGAGCAGTTCTTC. Amino acids: CASSLARPSGINEQFF. Complete variable domain (other parts from reference TRBV11-2 and TRBJ2-1): EAGVAQSPRYKIIEKRQSVAFWCNPISGHATLYWYQQILGQGPKLLIQFQNNGVVDDSQLPKDRFSAERLKGVDSTLKIQPAKLEDSAVYLCASSLARPSGINEQFFGPGTRLTVL.

The J gene is TRBJ2-1, the V gene TRBV30, with 9 bases lining up with TRBD1. In germline, CDR1 is GTSNPN, CDR2 SVGIG (reference sequence). CDR3 length: 15 amino acids. V shed 4 bases and J 2 bases; nucleotides not matched to a gene: 6. DNA of the CDR3: TGTGCCTGGACCCGACAGGGGGGGGCCTACAATGAGCAGTTCTTC. Protein sequence: CAWTRQGGAYNEQFF.

The chain has TRBV9 and TRBJ1-2, with 8 positions matching TRBD1. The CDR3 sequence is 13 residues long. The ends lost 3 bases at V and 4 bases at J; junction bases unmatched: 2. CDR1 is SGDLS, CDR2 YYNGEE, per germline. This CDR3 is CASSGQGSYGYTF. For the CDR3, the DNA is TGTGCCAGCAGCGGACAGGGGTCCTATGGCTACACCTTC.

The chain uses TRBV28 and TRBJ1-5; 8 bases fit TRBD1. Germline V CDR1 and CDR2: MDHEN, SYDVKM. The V segment lost 6 bases and the J segment 4 bases; nucleotides outside the gene matches: 8. The CDR3 spans 15 residues. The CDR3 sequence: CASSQGQVVNQPQHF. Here the CDR3 DNA reads TGTGCCAGCAGCCAGGGACAGGTCGTAAATCAGCCCCAGCATTTT.

The chain recombines TRBV5-1 with TRBJ2-1, with 8 bases matching TRBD1. V trimming: 7 bases; J trimming: 9 bases; junction bases outside the gene matches: 12. Germline V gene data show CDR1 as SGHRS and CDR2 as YFSETQ. This CDR3 comprises 14 residues. Here the CDR3 reads CASAPARGRVEQFF. The DNA of the CDR3 is TGCGCCAGCGCCCCGGCCAGGGGGCGGGTTGAGCAGTTCTTC.

V gene TRBV7-9 combines with J gene TRBJ1-2, with D uncertain. V lost 2 bases to trimming and J lost 0 bases, with 10 bases between them. The length of the CDR3 is 15 residues. Germline-derived CDR1 and CDR2 are SEHNR and FQNEAQ (reference sequence). CDR3 in DNA: TGTGCCAGCAGCTTAAGCGCCAGTACTAACTATGGCTACACCTTC. Protein sequence: CASSLSASTNYGYTF.

This rearrangement joins TRBV24-1 to TRBJ2-2; D is possibly TRBD2 (6 bases). Trimming left V 4 bases short and J 6 bases short, with 8 bases between. CDR3 size: 13 residues. Germline assignment: CDR1 KGHDR and CDR2 SFDVKD. DNA of the CDR3: TGTGCCACCAGTGACTGGGGGGCCGGGGAGCTGTTTTTT. This encodes CATSDWGAGELFF.

V usage is TRBV25-1 and J usage is TRBJ1-6; D not certain. The germline CDR1 and CDR2 sequences are MGHDK and SYGVNS. V was trimmed by 7 bases and J by 10 bases, leaving 14 bases between them. The length of the CDR3 is 13 residues. This chain's CDR3 is CASTDWEGSPLHF. In DNA form, the CDR3 reads TGTGCCAGCACGGACTGGGAGGGATCACCCCTCCACTTT.

The rearrangement uses TRBV28 and TRBJ2-5; D may be TRBD1 or TRBD2 (6 bases each). From germline, CDR1 is MDHEN and CDR2 SYDVKM. Trimming took 2 bases from V and 1 from J, leaving 8 bases between them. There are 14 residues in the CDR3. Here the CDR3 reads CASSLGGLQETQYF. Here the CDR3 DNA reads TGTGCCAGCAGTTTAGGGGGGCTCCAAGAGACCCAGTACTTC.

This clone was counted between two and nine times. The rearrangement links TRBV7-8 to TRBJ2-7; TRBD2 aligns across 7 bases. Germline V gene data show CDR1 as SGHVS and CDR2 as FQNEAQ. V lost 0 bases, J lost 2 bases, and 1 base stayed unmatched. The CDR3 loop spans 14 amino acids. DNA for the CDR3: TGTGCCAGCAGCTTAGCAGGGAGGGCCTACGAGCAGTACTTC. Its translation is CASSLAGRAYEQYF.

This chain uses TRBV5-4 with TRBJ2-7, with 12 bases lining up with TRBD1. Germline V gene sequence: CDR1 SGHNT, CDR2 YYREEE (reference sequence). This CDR3 spans 15 amino acids. V was clipped by 2 bases and J by 6 bases; unmatched bases: 6. The CDR3 nucleotides read TGTGCCAGCAGCTTAAAGGGACAGGGGGCTGGCGAGCAGTACTTC. Protein: CASSLKGQGAGEQYF.

The chain links TRBV24-1 to TRBJ2-7; 9 positions agree with TRBD1. Trimming at V came to 4 bases and at J to 4 bases, leaving 4 bases not matched to a gene. From germline, CDR1 is KGHDR and CDR2 SFDVKD. This CDR3 is 14 amino acids long. The chain's CDR3 is CATSDRGQGYEQYF. The CDR3 nucleotides read TGTGCCACCAGTGACCGAGGACAGGGGTACGAGCAGTACTTC.

In its sample, this clone was seen once. This chain uses TRBV18 with TRBJ1-1, with D tentatively TRBD1 (5 bases). Germline-derived CDR1 and CDR2 are KGHSH and LQKENI. V gave up 6 bases and J gave up 1 base, with 15 bases separating them. The CDR3 covers 15 residues. CDR3 DNA sequence: TGTGCCAGCTCTCGTGACGATCAGGGGAACACTGAAGCTTTCTTT. Its translation: CASSRDDQGNTEAFF. The variable domain in full, completed from reference TRBV18 and TRBJ1-1, reads NAGVMQNPRHLVRRRGQEARLRCSPMKGHSHVYWYRQLPEEGLKFMVYLQKENIIDESGMPKERFSAEFPKEGPSILRIQQVVRGDSAAYFCASSRDDQGNTEAFFGQGTRLTVV.

This chain uses TRBV24-1 with TRBJ2-2, with 10 bases fitting TRBD1. The CDR3 totals 20 residues. V was clipped by 2 bases and J by 6 bases; unmatched bases: 17. Germline CDR1 reads KGHDR; CDR2 reads SFDVKD. The CDR3, as DNA: TGTGCCACCAGTGATTCCCGGGACAGGGGCTACGAAGGGAAATCCGGGGAGCTGTTTTTT. Its translation: CATSDSRDRGYEGKSGELFF.

By share, this clone counts as hyperexpanded. The genes are TRBV4-1 and TRBJ1-1; 10 bases fit TRBD1. The V and J ends lost 3 bases and 5 bases, in that order; junction bases with no gene match: 9. The CDR3 spans 16 residues. The germline gives CDR1 MGHRA, CDR2 YSYEKL. In nucleotides, the CDR3 is TGCGCCAGCAGCCACCCTAGGACAGGGGGTGAGACTGAAGCTTTCTTT. This translates into CASSHPRTGGETEAFF.

The V and J genes are TRBV6-2 or TRBV6-3 and TRBJ2-1; TRBD2 is a possible D gene (5 bases). Trimming took 4 bases from V and 8 from J, leaving 15 bases between them. There are 14 residues in the CDR3. Germline V gene lookup returns CDR1 MNHEY and CDR2 SVGEGT. The CDR3 coding sequence is TGTGCCAGCAGTTCCGTACTAGATTCCCATGAGCAGTTCTTC. Its translation: CASSSVLDSHEQFF.